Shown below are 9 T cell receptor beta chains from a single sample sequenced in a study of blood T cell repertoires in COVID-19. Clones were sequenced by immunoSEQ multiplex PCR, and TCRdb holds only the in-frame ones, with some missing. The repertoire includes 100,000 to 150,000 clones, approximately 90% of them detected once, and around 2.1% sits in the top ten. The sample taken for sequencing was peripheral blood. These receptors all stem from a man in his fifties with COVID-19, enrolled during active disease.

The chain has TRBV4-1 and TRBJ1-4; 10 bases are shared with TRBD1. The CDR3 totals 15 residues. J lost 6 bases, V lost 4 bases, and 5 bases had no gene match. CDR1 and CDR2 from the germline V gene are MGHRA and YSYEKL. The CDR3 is CASSPTGTGDEKLFF. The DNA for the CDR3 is TGCGCCAGCAGCCCAACCGGGACAGGGGATGAAAAACTGTTTTTT.

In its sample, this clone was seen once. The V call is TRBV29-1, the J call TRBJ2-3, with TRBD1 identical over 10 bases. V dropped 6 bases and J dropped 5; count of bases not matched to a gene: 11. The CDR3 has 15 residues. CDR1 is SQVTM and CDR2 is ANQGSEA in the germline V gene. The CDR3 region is CSVPYRGQGKDTQYF. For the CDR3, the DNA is TGCAGCGTCCCTTACAGGGGACAGGGGAAAGATACGCAGTATTTT.

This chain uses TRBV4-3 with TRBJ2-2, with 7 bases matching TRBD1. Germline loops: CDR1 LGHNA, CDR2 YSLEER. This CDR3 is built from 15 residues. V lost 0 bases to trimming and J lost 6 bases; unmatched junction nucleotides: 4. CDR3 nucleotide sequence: TGCGCCAGCAGCCAAGAAGACAGGGTCGCCGGGGAGCTGTTTTTT. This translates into CASSQEDRVAGELFF.

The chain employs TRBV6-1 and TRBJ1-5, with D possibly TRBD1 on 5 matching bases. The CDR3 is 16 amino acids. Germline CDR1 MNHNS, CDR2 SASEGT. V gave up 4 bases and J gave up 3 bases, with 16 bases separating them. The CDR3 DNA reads TGTGCCAGCAGTGGCCGACAGACAGACTTCAATCAGCCCCAGCATTTT. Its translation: CASSGRQTDFNQPQHF.

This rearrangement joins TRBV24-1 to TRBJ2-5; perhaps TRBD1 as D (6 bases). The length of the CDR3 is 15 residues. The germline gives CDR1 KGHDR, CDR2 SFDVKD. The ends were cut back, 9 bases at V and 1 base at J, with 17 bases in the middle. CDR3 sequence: CATGLSGQLQETQYF. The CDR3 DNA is TGTGCCACCGGGTTGTCCGGACAGCTCCAAGAGACCCAGTACTTC.

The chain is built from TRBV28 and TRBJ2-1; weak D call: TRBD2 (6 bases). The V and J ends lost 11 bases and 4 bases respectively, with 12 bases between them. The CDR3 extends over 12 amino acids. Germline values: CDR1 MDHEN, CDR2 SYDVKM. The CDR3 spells CAAGLLYNEQFF. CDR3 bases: TGTGCCGCCGGACTACTTTACAATGAGCAGTTCTTC.

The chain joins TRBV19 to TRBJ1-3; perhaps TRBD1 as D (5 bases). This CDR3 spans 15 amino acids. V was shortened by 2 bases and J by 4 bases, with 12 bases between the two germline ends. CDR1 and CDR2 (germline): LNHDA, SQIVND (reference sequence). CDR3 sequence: CASSIQGNAGNTIYF. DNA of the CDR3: TGTGCCAGTAGTATACAGGGAAACGCCGGAAACACCATATATTTT.

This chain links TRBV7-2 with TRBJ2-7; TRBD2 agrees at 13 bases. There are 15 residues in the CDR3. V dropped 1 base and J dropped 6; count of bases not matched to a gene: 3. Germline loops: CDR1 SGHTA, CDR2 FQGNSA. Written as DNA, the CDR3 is TGTGCCAGCAGCTTAGGGACTAGCGGGGGTAGCGAGCAGTACTTC. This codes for CASSLGTSGGSEQYF.

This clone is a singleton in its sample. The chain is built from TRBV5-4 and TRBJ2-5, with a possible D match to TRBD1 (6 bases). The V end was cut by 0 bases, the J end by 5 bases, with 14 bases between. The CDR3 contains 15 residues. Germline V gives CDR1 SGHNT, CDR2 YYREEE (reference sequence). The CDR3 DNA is TGTGCCAGCAGCTTGGTTAGGGGGAATCTGGAGACCCAGTACTTC. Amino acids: CASSLVRGNLETQYF.